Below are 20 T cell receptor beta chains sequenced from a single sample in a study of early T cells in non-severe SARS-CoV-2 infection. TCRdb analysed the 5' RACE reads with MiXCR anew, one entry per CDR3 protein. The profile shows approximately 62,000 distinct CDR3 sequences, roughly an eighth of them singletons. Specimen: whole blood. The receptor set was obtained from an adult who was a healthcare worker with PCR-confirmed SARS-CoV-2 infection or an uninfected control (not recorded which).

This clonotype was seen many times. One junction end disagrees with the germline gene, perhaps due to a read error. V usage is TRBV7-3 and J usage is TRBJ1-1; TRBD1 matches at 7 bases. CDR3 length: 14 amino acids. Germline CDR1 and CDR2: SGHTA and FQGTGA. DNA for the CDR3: TGTGCCAGCAGCTTAGCAGGGGGGAACACTGAAGCCTTCTTT. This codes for CASSLAGGNTEAFF.

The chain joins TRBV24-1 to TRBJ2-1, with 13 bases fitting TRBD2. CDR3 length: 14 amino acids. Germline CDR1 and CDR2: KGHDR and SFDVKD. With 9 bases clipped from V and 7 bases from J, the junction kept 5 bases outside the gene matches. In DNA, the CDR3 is TGTGCCACCCGGACTAGCGGGAGATCGAATGAGCAGTTCTTC. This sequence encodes CATRTSGRSNEQFF.

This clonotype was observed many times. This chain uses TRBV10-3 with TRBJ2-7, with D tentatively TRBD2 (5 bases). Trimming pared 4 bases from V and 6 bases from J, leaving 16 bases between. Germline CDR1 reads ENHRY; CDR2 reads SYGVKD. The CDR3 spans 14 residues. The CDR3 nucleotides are TGTGCCATCAGTGGGCTCGAGGGTTCTTCCGAGCAGTACTTC. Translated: CAISGLEGSSEQYF.

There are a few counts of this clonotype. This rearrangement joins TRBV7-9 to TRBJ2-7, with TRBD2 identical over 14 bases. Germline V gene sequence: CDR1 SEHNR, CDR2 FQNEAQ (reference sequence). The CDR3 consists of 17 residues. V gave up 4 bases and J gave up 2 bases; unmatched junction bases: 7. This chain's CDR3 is CASSSTGTSGRPYEQYF. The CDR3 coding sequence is TGTGCCAGCAGCTCCACCGGGACTAGCGGGAGACCCTACGAGCAGTACTTC.

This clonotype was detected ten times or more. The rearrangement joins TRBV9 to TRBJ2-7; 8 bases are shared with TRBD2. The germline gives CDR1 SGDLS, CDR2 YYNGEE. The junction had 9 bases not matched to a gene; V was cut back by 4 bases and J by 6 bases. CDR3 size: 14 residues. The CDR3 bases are TGTGCCAGCAGCCAGCGGGAGAGATCGGGCGAGCAGTACTTC. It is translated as CASSQRERSGEQYF.

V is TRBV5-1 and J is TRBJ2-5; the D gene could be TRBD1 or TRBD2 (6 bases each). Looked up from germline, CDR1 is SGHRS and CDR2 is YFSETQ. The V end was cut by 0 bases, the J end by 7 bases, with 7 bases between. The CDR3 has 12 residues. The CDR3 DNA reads TGCGCCAGCAGCTTGGAGGGGGGGACCCAGTACTTC. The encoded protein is CASSLEGGTQYF.

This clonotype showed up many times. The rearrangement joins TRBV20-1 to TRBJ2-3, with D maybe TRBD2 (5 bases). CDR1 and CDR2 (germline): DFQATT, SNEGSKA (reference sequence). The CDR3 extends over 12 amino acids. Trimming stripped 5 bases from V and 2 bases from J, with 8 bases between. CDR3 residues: CSAEGSTDTQYF. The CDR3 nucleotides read TGCAGTGCTGAGGGCTCCACAGATACGCAGTATTTT.

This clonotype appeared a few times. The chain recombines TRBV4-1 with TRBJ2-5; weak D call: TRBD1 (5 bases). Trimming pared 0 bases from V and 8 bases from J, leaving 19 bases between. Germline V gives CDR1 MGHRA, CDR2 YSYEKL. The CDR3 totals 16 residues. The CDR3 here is CASSQDGTGAQGTQYF. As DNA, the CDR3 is TGCGCCAGCAGCCAAGATGGAACAGGAGCCCAAGGAACCCAGTACTTC.

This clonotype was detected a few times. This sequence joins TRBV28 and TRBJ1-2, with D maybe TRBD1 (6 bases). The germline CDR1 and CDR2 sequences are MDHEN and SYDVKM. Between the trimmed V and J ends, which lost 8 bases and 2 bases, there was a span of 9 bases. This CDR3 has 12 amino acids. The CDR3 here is CASGGQNYGYTF. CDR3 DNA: TGTGCCAGCGGGGGGCAGAACTATGGCTACACCTTC.

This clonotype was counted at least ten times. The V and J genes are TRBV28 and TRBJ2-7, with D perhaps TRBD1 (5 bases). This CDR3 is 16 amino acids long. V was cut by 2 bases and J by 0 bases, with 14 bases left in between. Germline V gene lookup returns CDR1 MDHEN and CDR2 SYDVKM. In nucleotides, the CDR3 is TGTGCCAGCAGTTTAGCGACAGCCCTATACTCCTACGAGCAGTACTTC. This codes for CASSLATALYSYEQYF.

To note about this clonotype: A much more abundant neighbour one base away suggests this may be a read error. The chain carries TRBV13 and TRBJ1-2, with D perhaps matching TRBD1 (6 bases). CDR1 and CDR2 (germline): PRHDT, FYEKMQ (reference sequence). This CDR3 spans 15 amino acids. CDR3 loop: CASSLRDRLNYGCTF. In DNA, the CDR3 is TGTGCCAGCAGCTTACGAGACAGGCTAAACTATGGCTGCACCTTC.

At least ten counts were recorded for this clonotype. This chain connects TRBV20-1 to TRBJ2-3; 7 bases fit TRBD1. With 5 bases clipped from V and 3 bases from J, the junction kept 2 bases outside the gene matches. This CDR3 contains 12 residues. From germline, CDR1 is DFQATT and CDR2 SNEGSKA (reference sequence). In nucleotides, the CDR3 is TGCAGTGCTCAGGGACAGACAGATACGCAGTATTTT. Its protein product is CSAQGQTDTQYF.

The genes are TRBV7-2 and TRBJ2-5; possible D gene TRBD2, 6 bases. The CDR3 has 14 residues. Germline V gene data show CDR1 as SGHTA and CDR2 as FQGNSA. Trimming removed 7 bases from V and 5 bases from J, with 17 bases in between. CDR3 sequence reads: CASTLGGAGETQYF. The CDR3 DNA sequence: TGTGCCAGCACCCTTGGAGGGGCGGGGGAGACCCAGTACTTC.

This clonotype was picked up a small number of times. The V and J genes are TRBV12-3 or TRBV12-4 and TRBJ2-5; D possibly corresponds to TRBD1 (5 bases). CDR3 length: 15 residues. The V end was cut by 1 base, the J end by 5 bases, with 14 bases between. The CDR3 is CASSLVSGAGETQYF. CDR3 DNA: TGTGCCAGCAGTTTAGTTAGTGGGGCTGGGGAGACCCAGTACTTC.

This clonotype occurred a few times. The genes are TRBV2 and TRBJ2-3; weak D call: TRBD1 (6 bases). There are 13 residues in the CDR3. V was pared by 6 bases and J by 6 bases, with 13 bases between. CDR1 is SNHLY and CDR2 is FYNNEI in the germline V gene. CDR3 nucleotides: TGTGCCAGCAGGGGGAACAGGGAGGATACGCAGTATTTT. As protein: CASRGNREDTQYF.

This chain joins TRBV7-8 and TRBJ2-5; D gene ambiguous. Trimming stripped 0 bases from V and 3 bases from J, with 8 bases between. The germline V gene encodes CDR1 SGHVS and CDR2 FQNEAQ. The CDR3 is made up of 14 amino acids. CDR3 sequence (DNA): TGTGCCAGCAGCTTAGCACGGGTAGAAGAGACCCAGTACTTC. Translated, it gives CASSLARVEETQYF.

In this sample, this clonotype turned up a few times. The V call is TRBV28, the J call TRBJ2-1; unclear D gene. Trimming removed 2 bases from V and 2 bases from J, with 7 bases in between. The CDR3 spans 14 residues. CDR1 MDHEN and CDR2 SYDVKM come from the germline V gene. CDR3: CASSLRSTYNEQFF. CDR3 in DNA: TGTGCCAGCAGTTTACGCAGTACCTACAATGAGCAGTTCTTC.

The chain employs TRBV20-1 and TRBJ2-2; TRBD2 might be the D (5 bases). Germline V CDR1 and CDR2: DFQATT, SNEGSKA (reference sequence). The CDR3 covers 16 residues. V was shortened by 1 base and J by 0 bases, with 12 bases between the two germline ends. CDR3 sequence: CSARGQAGANTGELFF. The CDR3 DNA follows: TGCAGTGCTAGAGGTCAGGCGGGTGCGAACACCGGGGAGCTGTTTTTT.

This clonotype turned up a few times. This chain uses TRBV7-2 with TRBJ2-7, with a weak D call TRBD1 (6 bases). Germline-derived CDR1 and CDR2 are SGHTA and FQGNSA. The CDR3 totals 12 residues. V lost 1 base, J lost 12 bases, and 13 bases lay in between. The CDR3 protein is CASSLGQGKGYF. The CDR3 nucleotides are TGTGCCAGCAGCTTAGGTCAGGGGAAAGGGTACTTC.

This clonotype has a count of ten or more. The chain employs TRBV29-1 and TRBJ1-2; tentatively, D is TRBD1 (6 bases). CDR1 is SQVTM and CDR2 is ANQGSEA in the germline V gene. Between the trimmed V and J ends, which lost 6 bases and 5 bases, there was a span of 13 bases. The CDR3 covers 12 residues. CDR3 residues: CSVQGVGYGYTF. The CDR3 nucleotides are TGCAGCGTACAGGGCGTAGGGTATGGCTACACCTTC.